This T cell receptor (beta chain) was recorded in a study of shared clonotypes between healthy human individuals. Whole-study results and caveats: Some naive CD4 clonotypes, approximately 4.5%, turned up in common across a handful of donors.

CDR1 and CDR2 from the germline V gene are MNHEY and SMNVEV (reference sequence). V was shortened by 6 bases and J by 2 bases, with 17 bases between the two germline ends. The CDR3 is 15 residues long. As to this clone: As yet, its antigen is unknown.

Naive CD8 cells lacked CD45RO, underwent positive selection for CCR7 and left out terminally differentiated effector memory CD45RA+ cells. Nashville, Tennessee was home to all donors, who were Caucasian adults. A deep-level run was used for the assay. TCRdb's table, derived via immunoSEQ multiplex PCR, lists solely in-frame clones and lacks some. The data contain around 2.1 million clones, under 95% of them singletons. The TCR sequence derives from a man younger than 30 in good health. Some clones in this sample may be carry-over from other donors' samples. Sequences were obtained from naive CD8+ T cells from PBMCs. This chain uses TRBV27 with TRBJ2-7, with a tentative D call TRBD1 (7 bases). The CDR3 reads CASRPRGTATYEQYF. CDR3 sequence (DNA): TGTGCCAGCAGACCCAGGGGGACTGCCACCTACGAGCAGTACTTC.